This T cell receptor (beta chain) was observed in a study of identical twins. This clonotype showed up just a few times. Its target is unknown. TCRdb used MiXCR to reprocess the 5' RACE reads, holding one entry per CDR3 protein. The data show around 340,000 distinct CDR3 sequences, roughly 12% seen once. Study-level findings and limits: Among beta out-of-frame sequences, excess sharing between twins appeared weaker. The presence of invariant MAIT and iNKT cells could partly confound analyses of zero-insertion sequences.

The same specimen was also included in a second study, on yellow fever vaccine responses in identical twins. As that study records: It has been reported that, in twins, the vaccine T cell response seemed partly convergent and partly personalized.

This sequence originates from a woman in her late teens or twenties in good health. Sample: CD8+ T cells sorted from blood.

CDR3 amino acids: CASSPSQAPGVYEQYV. For the CDR3, the DNA is TGTGCCAGCTCACCAAGCCAGGCCCCCGGGGTCTACGAGCAGTACGTC. The chain uses TRBV18 and TRBJ2-7; tentative D call: TRBD2 (5 bases). The CDR3 totals 16 residues. Per the germline V gene, CDR1 is KGHSH and CDR2 is LQKENI. V was pared by 2 bases and J by 3 bases, with 17 bases between.